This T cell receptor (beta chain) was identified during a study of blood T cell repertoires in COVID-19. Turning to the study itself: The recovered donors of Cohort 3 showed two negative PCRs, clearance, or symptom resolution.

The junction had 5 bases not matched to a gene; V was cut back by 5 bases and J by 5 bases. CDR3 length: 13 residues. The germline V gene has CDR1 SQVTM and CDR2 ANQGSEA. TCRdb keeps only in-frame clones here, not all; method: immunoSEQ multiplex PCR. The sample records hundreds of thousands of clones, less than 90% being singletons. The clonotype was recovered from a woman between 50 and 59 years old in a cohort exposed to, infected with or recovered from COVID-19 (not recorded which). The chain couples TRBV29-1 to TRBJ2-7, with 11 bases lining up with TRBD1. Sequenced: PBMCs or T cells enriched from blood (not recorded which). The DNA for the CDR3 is TGCAGCGTTCGGACAGGGGGCAGGAACGAGCAGTACTTC. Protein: CSVRTGGRNEQYF.